This record looks at one T cell receptor (beta chain) sequence and its context. The antigen remains unidentified. It was with 60 Vbeta and 13 Jbeta primers that the PCR ran. Clones were read by immunoSEQ multiplex PCR, and TCRdb kept only the in-frame ones, dropping some. The data show a few hundred thousand clones, about 83% seen once. The CDR3 covers 13 residues. Trimming took 4 bases from V and 5 from J, leaving 12 bases between them. In germline, CDR1 is SGHRS, CDR2 YFSETQ. Donors had nominal health at sampling but likely had unrecorded immune exposures. This sample is part of a study of cytomegalovirus exposure and HLA in healthy donors. Notes on the study in general: The classifier, whose performance was assessed in both the original and validation cohorts, reportedly diagnosed cytomegalovirus status with high specificity and sensitivity. When a later analysis was performed, an Asian-associated ancestry cluster reportedly had fewer N-insertions than the approximately 680-donor mean.

V is TRBV5-1 and J is TRBJ1-1; D gene ambiguous. Material for sequencing was PBMCs. This TCR was recovered from a woman aged 50 to 60 in good health and CMV-seropositive. CDR3 protein: CASSTSGLTEAFF. The CDR3 nucleotides are TGCGCCAGCAGCACTTCGGGTTTGACTGAAGCTTTCTTT.